Presented here are 26 T cell receptor beta chains from one specimen sequenced in a study of cytomegalovirus exposure and HLA in healthy donors. The PCR contained 60 Vbeta and 13 Jbeta primers. TCRdb's table, derived via immunoSEQ multiplex PCR, lists solely in-frame clones and lacks some. The sample has fewer than 150,000 clones, 80% seen once; the top ten hold 2% to 2.5%. What was sequenced was PBMCs. The receptors stem from a man aged 25 to 45 in good health and CMV-seronegative.

This clone was observed a few times. V gene TRBV5-6 combines with J gene TRBJ1-1; D may be TRBD1 (5 bases). The germline CDR1 and CDR2 sequences are SGHDT and YYEEEE. The CDR3 length is 17 residues. Deletions cut 4 bases from V and 2 bases from J, with 21 bases between. The CDR3 DNA is TGTGCCAGCAGCATTATGAAATTTGGGGGGAGTAACACTGAAGCTTTCTTT. Translated, it gives CASSIMKFGGSNTEAFF.

In its sample, this clone was seen once. The DNA for the CDR3 is TGTGCCAGCAGCTCCACCGGGGGGGCGGGCGAGCAGTACTTC. Translation: CASSSTGGAGEQYF. The chain employs TRBV7-9 and TRBJ2-7; TRBD2 matches at 8 bases. The V gene's germline CDR1 is SEHNR and CDR2 FQNEAQ (reference sequence). The CDR3 contains 14 residues. After removal of 4 bases from V and 6 bases from J, the junction contained 8 bases not matched to a gene.

The genes are TRBV6-6 and TRBJ1-1, with unresolved D. CDR3 length equals 15 residues. V shed 5 bases and J shed 0 bases, with 13 bases lying between them. Germline V gene lookup returns CDR1 MNHNY and CDR2 SVGAGI (reference sequence). The CDR3 reads CASSTQRELNTEAFF. CDR3 in DNA: TGTGCCAGCAGTACACAGCGGGAGCTGAACACTGAAGCTTTCTTT.

This clone has a handful of counts. The chain is built from TRBV28 and TRBJ1-1; D remains unclear. V dropped 6 bases and J dropped 1 base, with 15 bases sitting between them. The CDR3 extends over 15 amino acids. Looked up from germline, CDR1 is MDHEN and CDR2 is SYDVKM. The CDR3 spells CASRSPGWSNTEAFF. For the CDR3, the DNA is TGTGCCAGCAGGTCTCCGGGTTGGTCGAACACTGAAGCTTTCTTT.

In its sample, this clone was seen once. The CDR3 region has the DNA TGTGCCAGGCGGTTGACAGTTTCCCGTCTGCGCACAGATACGCAGTATTTT. Translating gives CARRLTVSRLRTDTQYF. This chain links TRBV5-8 with TRBJ2-3; tentatively, D is TRBD1 (5 bases). This CDR3 is 17 amino acids long. CDR1 SGHTS and CDR2 YDEGEE come from the germline V gene. V lost 8 bases to trimming and J lost 1 base, with 23 bases between them.

This clone was detected only once. This sequence joins TRBV18 and TRBJ2-6; 10 bases are shared with TRBD1. In germline, CDR1 is KGHSH, CDR2 LQKENI. The CDR3 contains 17 residues. V was clipped by 0 bases and J by 2 bases; unmatched bases: 1. Here the CDR3 reads CASSPPGTGAGANVLTF. The CDR3 bases are TGTGCCAGCTCACCACCCGGGACAGGGGCTGGGGCCAACGTCCTGACTTTC.

The table lists this clone with a count of one. The chain links TRBV6-1 to TRBJ1-2, with D maybe TRBD1 (5 bases). V was trimmed by 6 bases and J by 2 bases, leaving 10 bases between them. The CDR3 sequence is 13 residues long. The germline V gene has CDR1 MNHNS and CDR2 SASEGT. The DNA for the CDR3 is TGTGCCAGCAGGCAACAGGCGAACTATGGCTACACCTTC. This gives the protein CASRQQANYGYTF.

The rearrangement joins TRBV6-1 to TRBJ1-1; D possibly corresponds to TRBD1 (5 bases). The CDR3 has 13 residues. V was trimmed by 7 bases and J by 4 bases, leaving 13 bases between them. Germline lookup yields CDR1 MNHNS and CDR2 SASEGT. The CDR3 reads CASTPTGSTEAFF. The CDR3, as DNA: TGTGCCAGCACCCCTACAGGAAGCACTGAAGCTTTCTTT.

The chain recombines TRBV25-1 with TRBJ2-1; D is uncertain. Germline V gene sequence: CDR1 MGHDK, CDR2 SYGVNS. V gave up 3 bases and J gave up 0 bases, with 6 bases separating them. The CDR3 contains 14 residues. CDR3 coding DNA: TGTGCCAGCAGTGACCCTCCCTCCTACAATGAGCAGTTCTTC. Its protein product is CASSDPPSYNEQFF.

This chain uses TRBV27 with TRBJ1-1; tentative D call: TRBD1 (5 bases). This CDR3 has 15 residues. Germline V gene data show CDR1 as MNHEY and CDR2 as SMNVEV (reference sequence). Trimming took off 2 bases at V and 2 bases at J, with 12 bases between the two ends. CDR3 in amino acids: CASSLRSGGNTEAFF. The CDR3 DNA reads as TGTGCCAGCAGTTTAAGGTCCGGGGGAAACACTGAAGCTTTCTTT.

The chain uses TRBV28 and TRBJ1-6; D is uncertain. Germline V gene lookup returns CDR1 MDHEN and CDR2 SYDVKM. The V end lost 5 bases, the J end lost 7 bases, and 15 bases lay between the germline ends. The CDR3 has 15 amino acids. The CDR3 loop is CASSPGGRGNSPLHF. CDR3 in DNA: TGTGCCAGCAGTCCCGGCGGACGGGGAAATTCACCCCTCCACTTT.

The V gene is TRBV4-1, the J gene TRBJ1-1; 9 bases are a match to TRBD1. After removal of 4 bases from V and 5 bases from J, the junction contained 11 bases not matched to a gene. Germline V lookup: CDR1 MGHRA, CDR2 YSYEKL. The CDR3 contains 16 residues. The CDR3 region has the DNA TGCGCCAGCAGCCGACCCGGGACAGGGTTGACGACTGAAGCTTTCTTT. Its protein product is CASSRPGTGLTTEAFF.

The V call is TRBV5-1, the J call TRBJ1-2; tentatively, D is TRBD1 (5 bases). The germline V and J ends were trimmed by 4 bases and 7 bases, with 17 bases remaining between them. Germline lookup yields CDR1 SGHRS and CDR2 YFSETQ. The CDR3 length is 14 residues. CDR3 in amino acids: CASSLIGALGGYTF. For the CDR3, the DNA is TGCGCCAGCAGCCTGATTGGGGCGCTGGGTGGCTACACCTTC. Variable domain in full (rest from reference TRBV5-1 and TRBJ1-2): KAGVTQTPRYLIKTRGQQVTLSCSPISGHRSVSWYQQTPGQGLQFLFEYFSETQRNKGNFPGRFSGRQFSNSRSEMNVSTLELGDSALYLCASSLIGALGGYTFGSGTRLTVV.

The V gene is TRBV5-4, the J gene TRBJ2-1, with unresolved D. Per the germline V gene, CDR1 is SGHNT and CDR2 is YYREEE (reference sequence). The CDR3 loop spans 13 amino acids. The germline V and J ends were trimmed by 3 bases and 3 bases, with 7 bases remaining between them. The CDR3 coding sequence is TGTGCCAGCAGCTCCACAAACTACAATGAGCAGTTCTTC. This encodes CASSSTNYNEQFF. The full variable domain, its missing parts supplied by reference TRBV5-4 and TRBJ2-1, is ETGVTQSPTHLIKTRGQQVTLRCSSQSGHNTVSWYQQALGQGPQFIFQYYREEENGRGNFPPRFSGLQFPNYSSELNVNALELDDSALYLCASSSTNYNEQFFGPGTRLTVL.

The chain links TRBV5-6 to TRBJ2-1; D is ambiguous. Germline-derived CDR1 and CDR2 are SGHDT and YYEEEE. The CDR3 length is 15 residues. The V and J ends lost 1 base and 6 bases respectively, with 14 bases between them. The CDR3 DNA follows: TGTGCCAGCAGCTTGCCTTCCTCGGGTCGCAATGAGCAGTTCTTC. Its translation: CASSLPSSGRNEQFF.

The chain is built from TRBV28 and TRBJ1-1; D possibly corresponds to TRBD1 (5 bases). This CDR3 is built from 17 residues. The germline CDR1 and CDR2 sequences are MDHEN and SYDVKM. Trimming removed 3 bases from V and 0 bases from J, with 17 bases in between. The CDR3 nucleotides read TGTGCCAGCAGTTTGCCTGGGGCCCCAATCCTGAACACTGAAGCTTTCTTT. This sequence encodes CASSLPGAPILNTEAFF.

The chain carries TRBV6-5 and TRBJ1-2, with a tentative D call TRBD1 (5 bases). V was pared by 6 bases and J by 6 bases, with 14 bases between. Germline assignment: CDR1 MNHEY and CDR2 SVGAGI. This CDR3 is built from 13 residues. The chain's CDR3 is CASRLDGGDGYTF. CDR3 coding DNA: TGTGCCAGCAGACTGGACGGGGGGGATGGCTACACCTTC.

The chain uses TRBV6-1 and TRBJ2-1; TRBD2 matches at 12 bases. This CDR3 is 15 amino acids long. Germline CDR1 MNHNS, CDR2 SASEGT. With 6 bases clipped from V and 13 bases from J, the junction kept 13 bases outside the gene matches. In DNA form, the CDR3 reads TGTGCCAGCAGGAATGTGGCTAGCGGGAGGGTCTTTCAGTTCTTC. Translated: CASRNVASGRVFQFF.

This chain joins TRBV28 and TRBJ1-4; 8 nucleotides match TRBD1. CDR1 is MDHEN, CDR2 SYDVKM, per germline. The length of the CDR3 is 15 residues. V was clipped by 6 bases and J by 6 bases; unmatched bases: 9. The CDR3 DNA sequence: TGTGCCAGCAGGCAGGGGGCCAGTGAGGATGAAAAACTGTTTTTT. This codes for CASRQGASEDEKLFF.

This chain joins TRBV4-2 and TRBJ2-4, with TRBD2 matching 15 bases. The germline V gene encodes CDR1 LGHNA and CDR2 YNFKEQ. The CDR3 has 18 amino acids. The ends lost 4 bases at V and 0 bases at J; junction bases unmatched: 4. CDR3 in amino acids: CASSPGTSGGIAKNIQYF. The DNA for the CDR3 is TGTGCCAGCAGCCCTGGGACTAGCGGGGGGATAGCCAAAAACATTCAGTACTTC.

The chain combines TRBV27 with TRBJ2-7; 7 bases fit TRBD2. Germline V lookup: CDR1 MNHEY, CDR2 SMNVEV (reference sequence). CDR3 length: 14 residues. J gave up 3 bases and V 2 bases, and 4 bases lay outside the gene matches. The CDR3 DNA reads as TGTGCCAGCAGTTTAGGGGGACTACTCTACGAGCAGTACTTC. Its protein is CASSLGGLLYEQYF.

This chain's CDR3 is CASSFLHQTQYF. CDR3 in DNA: TGTGCCAGCAGCTTCTTACATCAGACCCAGTACTTC. This chain joins TRBV7-9 and TRBJ2-5, with D unresolved. The CDR3 sequence is 12 residues long. Germline V CDR1 and CDR2: SEHNR, FQNEAQ (reference sequence). V was shortened by 3 bases and J by 6 bases, with 8 bases between the two germline ends.

This chain connects TRBV5-6 to TRBJ1-2; TRBD1 matches at 8 bases. CDR1 is SGHDT, CDR2 YYEEEE, per germline. The CDR3 extends over 13 amino acids. After removal of 4 bases from V and 8 bases from J, the junction contained 7 bases not matched to a gene. The CDR3 DNA reads as TGTGCCAGCAGCGTGCGGACAGGGCGAGGCTACACCTTC. Translation: CASSVRTGRGYTF.

V usage is TRBV5-1 and J usage is TRBJ2-5; D unresolved. The CDR3 has 17 amino acids. Germline V lookup: CDR1 SGHRS, CDR2 YFSETQ. With 0 bases removed from V and 1 base from J, the gap between germline ends came to 16 bases. The CDR3 loop is CASSLDPPPQVQETQYF. Written as DNA, the CDR3 is TGCGCCAGCAGCTTGGATCCCCCGCCCCAGGTCCAAGAGACCCAGTACTTC.

The V and J genes are TRBV6-6 and TRBJ1-6; no firm D call. This CDR3 is built from 12 residues. Germline V lookup: CDR1 MNHNY, CDR2 SVGAGI (reference sequence). V was shortened by 3 bases and J by 8 bases, with 5 bases between the two germline ends. CDR3 sequence (DNA): TGTGCCAGCAGTTATGGAGATTCACCCCTCCACTTT. As protein: CASSYGDSPLHF.

V and J are TRBV7-9 and TRBJ2-7; tentative D call: TRBD2 (6 bases). With 2 bases removed from V and 6 bases from J, the gap between germline ends came to 17 bases. Germline CDR1 and CDR2: SEHNR and FQNEAQ (reference sequence). This CDR3 is built from 15 residues. DNA of the CDR3: TGTGCCAGCAGCTTATTAGCGGACCGCCGGCGCGAGCAGTACTTC. This codes for CASSLLADRRREQYF.